The 15 T cell receptor beta chains below come from one sample, sequenced in a study of tumor-infiltrating lymphocytes in primary liver carcinoma. A constant-region primer served to make TCR beta cDNA from roughly 540 ng total RNA. Slightly modified ARM-PCR, run as three nested multiplex PCR rounds, produced the TCR beta libraries. In the first two PCR rounds, TRBV1-TRBV30 forward primers were paired with a C-beta reverse primer, and each round lasted approximately 9 cycles. TCRdb reanalysed the multiplex PCR reads using MiXCR and keeps one entry per CDR3 protein. The table lists fewer than 400,000 distinct CDR3 sequences, 50% to 75% of them singletons. Blood RNA was derived from unsorted whole blood, and germline DNA was extracted too. Source material: peripheral blood. The origin of the receptors is a woman aged 25 to 39 with primary liver carcinoma and hepatitis B virus infection.

The genes are TRBV5-1 and TRBJ2-7; 12 bases are shared with TRBD1. Trimming removed 7 bases from V and 7 bases from J; junction bases left unmatched: 9. There are 14 residues in the CDR3. Per germline, CDR1 SGHRS and CDR2 YFSETQ. CDR3 sequence: CASRPGQGAHEQYV. The CDR3 DNA follows: TGCGCCAGCCGACCGGGACAGGGGGCGCATGAGCAGTACGTC.

Worth noting for this clonotype: Relative to the germline gene, one junction end is altered; a read error may explain this. V and J are TRBV11-2 and TRBJ2-1; unclear D gene. CDR3 size: 15 residues. CDR1 and CDR2 from the germline V gene are SGHAT and FQNNGV. The CDR3 DNA is TGTGCCAGTAGCTTAGAGAGGTCAGCCTACAATGAGCAGTTCTTC. Translating gives CASSLERSAYNEQFF.

This clonotype was detected many times. The CDR3 region has the DNA TGTGCCAGCAGCTTGGGTACTAATCAGCCCCAGCATTTT. Encoded protein: CASSLGTNQPQHF. The genes are TRBV11-2 and TRBJ1-5; D is ambiguous. CDR1 is SGHAT and CDR2 is FQNNGV in the germline V gene. The V gene lost 3 bases and the J gene lost 4 bases, with 7 bases spanning the gap. This CDR3 comprises 13 residues.

Many counts were recorded for this clonotype. V gene TRBV7-9 combines with J gene TRBJ2-7; perhaps TRBD1 as D (6 bases). CDR1 and CDR2 (germline): SEHNR, FQNEAQ (reference sequence). V shed 5 bases and J shed 3 bases, with 14 bases lying between them. The CDR3 is made up of 14 amino acids. The CDR3 spells CASSPQGTFYEQYF. The CDR3 DNA reads TGTGCCAGCAGCCCTCAGGGGACATTCTACGAGCAGTACTTC. The full variable domain, in which reference TRBV7-9 and TRBJ2-7 provide the parts outside the CDR3, is DTGVSQNPRHKITKRGQNVTFRCDPISEHNRLYWYRQTLGQGPEFLTYFQNEAQLEKSRLLSDRFSAERPKGSFSTLEIQRTEQGDSAMYLCASSPQGTFYEQYFGPGTRLTVT.

Of note for this clonotype: A much larger clone sits a single nucleotide away, making a read error possible. The chain recombines TRBV7-8 with TRBJ2-2; no firm D call. The CDR3 runs to 14 residues. Looked up from germline, CDR1 is SGHVS and CDR2 is FQNEAQ. Trimming removed 1 base from V and 1 base from J, with 4 bases in between. CDR3 bases: TGTGCCAGCAGCTTAGGGATGAACACCGGGGAGCTGTTTTTT. Protein product: CASSLGMNTGELFF.

Turning to this clonotype: A much more abundant neighbour one base away suggests this may be a read error. The chain uses TRBV29-1 and TRBJ1-5, with 9 bases aligning to TRBD1. The CDR3 is 12 residues long. V was pared by 6 bases and J by 5 bases, with 2 bases of the junction left unmatched. From germline, CDR1 is SQVTM and CDR2 ANQGSEA. In DNA, the CDR3 is TGCAGCGTCAGACAGGGGGATCAGCCCCAGCATTTT. It codes for CSVRQGDQPQHF.

This clonotype was counted at least ten times. The genes are TRBV12-3 or TRBV12-4 and TRBJ1-3; possibly TRBD1 for D (5 bases). This CDR3 region has 13 residues. V was cut by 6 bases and J by 8 bases, with 14 bases left in between. The CDR3 protein is CASRKGTEDTIYF. As DNA, the CDR3 is TGTGCCAGCAGGAAAGGGACGGAAGACACCATATATTTT.

The chain couples TRBV28 to TRBJ1-1; D is uncertain. Looked up from germline, CDR1 is MDHEN and CDR2 is SYDVKM. Trimming took 6 bases from V and 11 from J, leaving 16 bases between them. The CDR3 is 12 residues long. The CDR3 protein is CASSEGGPTAFF. The CDR3 DNA follows: TGTGCCAGCAGCGAGGGTGGCCCGACCGCTTTCTTT.

In the case of this clonotype: Given a much more abundant clone one base away, this may be a read error. The chain joins TRBV4-3 to TRBJ2-7; possible D gene TRBD2, 5 bases. This CDR3 comprises 16 residues. The V end was cut by 1 base, the J end by 3 bases, with 16 bases between. Germline V gene data show CDR1 as LGHNA and CDR2 as YSLEER. Written as DNA, the CDR3 is TGCGCCAGCAGCCAAGGGCTGAGGGAGAGAGTCTACGAGCAGTACTTC. Its translation is CASSQGLRERVYEQYF.

Points on this clonotype: A much larger clone lies a single base off, so this may be a read error. This chain connects TRBV4-1 to TRBJ1-2, with D possibly TRBD1 on 5 matching bases. Germline lookup yields CDR1 MGHRA and CDR2 YSYEKL. The CDR3 sequence is 16 residues long. The CDR3 is CDSSPSFDRDNYGYTF. The CDR3 coding sequence is TGCGACAGCAGCCCCAGCTTCGACCGGGACAACTATGGCTACACCTTC.

The chain is built from TRBV18 and TRBJ2-1, with 7 positions matching TRBD1. The CDR3 is made up of 13 amino acids. With V trimmed by 4 bases and J by 8 bases, 5 bases remained unmatched. Germline V gene lookup returns CDR1 KGHSH and CDR2 LQKENI. CDR3 bases: TGTGCCAGCTCACGTGATCAGGGGGATGAGCAGTTCTTC. Protein: CASSRDQGDEQFF.

Notes on this clonotype: The germline gene is not matched at one end of the junction; a read error may be the cause. This rearrangement joins TRBV29-1 to TRBJ1-2, with 9 bases identical to TRBD1. The germline gives CDR1 SQVTM, CDR2 ANQGSEA. CDR3 length equals 14 residues. The CDR3 DNA reads TGCAGCGTTTGGGGGACAGGGCCCAACTATGGCCACACCTTC. It specifies CSVWGTGPNYGHTF.

A remark on this clonotype: One end of the junction varies from germline; a read error may be responsible. The chain employs TRBV6-5 and TRBJ2-2, with 13 bases fitting TRBD2. The germline V gene has CDR1 MNHEY and CDR2 SVGAGI. The CDR3 has 16 amino acids. In nucleotides, the CDR3 is TGTGCCAGCAGTTACTCCGGGACTAGCGGGACCGGGGAGCAGTTTTTT. As protein: CASSYSGTSGTGEQFF.

This clonotype was detected many times. This chain uses TRBV29-1 with TRBJ2-5; the D gene is possibly TRBD2 (5 bases). V dropped 6 bases and J dropped 5 bases, with 13 bases sitting between them. The CDR3 covers 12 residues. Germline loops: CDR1 SQVTM, CDR2 ANQGSEA. CDR3 bases: TGCAGCGTCTCCGTTAGAGGGGAGACCCAGTACTTC. As protein: CSVSVRGETQYF.

Remarks on this clonotype: One end of the junction is discordant with germline, which a read error may explain. The rearrangement joins TRBV11-3 to TRBJ2-7; the match to TRBD2 covers 7 bases. The CDR3 is 17 amino acids. Germline V CDR1 and CDR2: SGHNT, YENEEA. CDR3 DNA: TGTGCCAGCACCAATTTACCTCTAGCGGAAGGGAACTACGAGAAGTACTTC. As protein: CASTNLPLAEGNYEKYF. The full variable domain, completed using reference TRBV11-3 and TRBJ2-7, is EAGVVQSPRYKIIEKKQPVAFWCNPISGHNTLYWYLQNLGQGPELLIRYENEEAVDDSQLPKDRFSAERLKGVDSTLKIQPAELGDSAVYLCASTNLPLAEGNYEKYFGPGTRLTVT.